These 16 T cell receptor beta chains were all obtained from the same sample, sequenced in a study of tumor-infiltrating lymphocytes in primary liver carcinoma. Researchers generated TCR beta cDNA from approximately 450 ng of total RNA, relying on a constant-region primer. The TCR beta library was amplified through three nested multiplex PCR rounds in a modified ARM-PCR procedure. In the first two PCR rounds, TRBV1-TRBV30 forward primers were paired with a C-beta reverse primer, and each round lasted nine to ten cycles. TCRdb fed the multiplex PCR reads into MiXCR, producing one record per CDR3 protein. The table has tens of thousands of distinct CDR3 sequences, 71% seen once. Without any cell sorting, about 19-32 mg of bulk tissue yielded co-extracted RNA and DNA. The sample taken for sequencing was liver tumor tissue from sampling region 5. Subset reported: tumor region T5, tumor centre. These receptors were collected from a man between 40 and 49 years old with primary liver carcinoma and hepatitis B virus infection.

This clonotype has only one observation. Without the conserved terminal phenylalanine or tryptophan, this CDR3 likely stems from a read error. The chain carries TRBV5-5 and TRBJ1-6; weak D call: TRBD1 (5 bases). Germline-derived CDR1 and CDR2 are SGHKS and YYEKEE (reference sequence). This CDR3 is 13 amino acids long. DNA of the CDR3: TGTGCCAGCAGCTTAACAGGAGATTCATCCCTCCACTTG. It translates to CASSLTGDSSLHL.

As to this clonotype: Germline and junction disagree at one end, which may indicate a read error. V and J are TRBV6-6 and TRBJ2-2; 7 bases are shared with TRBD1. Germline V gives CDR1 MNHNY, CDR2 SVGAGI (reference sequence). CDR3 size: 14 residues. CDR3 in DNA: TGTGGCAGCACTTGGGACAGGAACACCGGGGAGCTGTTTTTT. It is translated as CGSTWDRNTGELFF.

A word on this clonotype: A read error may account for a junction end that differs from germline. V is TRBV6-5 and J is TRBJ1-1; D uncertain. Germline-derived CDR1 and CDR2 are MNHEY and SVGAGI. This CDR3 contains 16 residues. The CDR3 coding sequence is TGTACCAGCAGGCCCGGAGACGGCATCAGGAACACTGAAGCTTTCTTT. Translating it yields CTSRPGDGIRNTEAFF.

This clonotype showed up many times. The J gene is TRBJ1-2, the V gene TRBV4-2, with D hard to call. V shed 0 bases and J shed 3 bases, with 14 bases lying between them. Germline assignment: CDR1 LGHNA and CDR2 YNFKEQ. The CDR3 runs 16 residues. CDR3 amino acids: CASSQEAWQIDYGYTF. CDR3 in DNA: TGTGCCAGCAGCCAAGAGGCTTGGCAGATCGACTATGGCTACACCTTC.

This clonotype appeared many times. The V gene is TRBV28, the J gene TRBJ1-1; a possible D gene is TRBD1 (6 bases). The germline V gene has CDR1 MDHEN and CDR2 SYDVKM. This CDR3 contains 15 residues. Trimming took 5 bases from V and 2 from J, leaving 15 bases between them. The CDR3 here is CASSRRGQLNTEAFF. CDR3 bases: TGTGCCAGCAGTCGGCGGGGGCAGTTAAACACTGAAGCTTTCTTT.

This clonotype was detected many times. The gene calls are TRBV7-8 and TRBJ2-2; D may be TRBD2 (5 bases). V lost 7 bases and J 6 bases, leaving 21 bases between the germline ends. The CDR3 runs to 16 residues. From germline, CDR1 is SGHVS and CDR2 FQNEAQ. CDR3 sequence: CASTPLSGSGPGELFF. CDR3 nucleotide sequence: TGTGCCAGCACACCCCTTTCTGGGAGCGGTCCCGGGGAGCTGTTTTTT.

This clonotype was seen once. The chain has TRBV6-5 and TRBJ2-1, with 8 bases identical to TRBD2. The junction had 23 bases not matched to a gene; V was cut back by 2 bases and J by 8 bases. The CDR3 length is 20 residues. From germline, CDR1 is MNHEY and CDR2 SVGAGI. The CDR3 DNA sequence: TGTGCCAGCAGTTACCCGATAGTACGCGTAGCGGGACGAAGGTATGATGAGCAGTTCTTC. Translation: CASSYPIVRVAGRRYDEQFF.

This chain links TRBV7-8 with TRBJ2-7; TRBD1 matches 7 bases. The CDR3 is made up of 15 amino acids. The germline CDR1 and CDR2 sequences are SGHVS and FQNEAQ. This chain's CDR3 is CGNSLEGQLSYEQYF. For the CDR3, the DNA is TGTGGCAACAGCTTAGAGGGACAGCTATCCTACGAGCAGTACTTC.

Turning to this clonotype: The CDR3 does not end in the conserved phenylalanine or tryptophan, so this is likely a read error. V and J are TRBV29-1 and TRBJ1-5, with D perhaps TRBD1 (5 bases). This CDR3 spans 15 amino acids. Germline V CDR1 and CDR2: SQVTM, ANQGSEA. The V end was cut by 6 bases, the J end by 3 bases, with 18 bases between. Here the CDR3 DNA reads TGCAGCGTCGCGGCCGGGGGTTGTAACAATCAGCCCCAGCATTCT. Translating it yields CSVAAGGCNNQPQHS.

As to this clonotype: One end of the junction does not line up with germline, which may come from a read error. The chain carries TRBV6-5 and TRBJ2-5; 9 bases line up with TRBD2. This CDR3 contains 13 residues. Germline CDR1 and CDR2: MNHEY and SVGAGI. CDR3 amino acids: CASGRLAEETQYF. The CDR3, as DNA: TGTGCCAGCGGCCGACTAGCGGAAGAGACCCAGTACTTT.

Remarks on this clonotype: Since the CDR3 does not end with the conserved phenylalanine or tryptophan, this likely comes from a read error. This chain joins TRBV29-1 and TRBJ2-7; 13 nucleotides align to TRBD2. CDR3 length: 13 residues. With V trimmed by 6 bases and J by 6 bases, 5 bases remained unmatched. Germline lookup yields CDR1 SQVTM and CDR2 ANQGSEA. DNA for the CDR3: TGCAGCGTCATGAGGACTAGCGGGAGCGAGCAGTACTCC. Translation: CSVMRTSGSEQYS.

Notes on this clonotype: The CDR3 does not end in the conserved phenylalanine or tryptophan, so this is likely a read error. The chain combines TRBV11-3 with TRBJ2-3, with D maybe TRBD2 (6 bases). From germline, CDR1 is SGHNT and CDR2 YENEEA. There are 14 residues in the CDR3. The CDR3 DNA follows: TGCCCCAGCAGCCCATCGGGGGGCACAGATACGCAGTATCTT. The encoded protein is CPSSPSGGTDTQYL.

This clonotype was seen a handful of times. J is TRBJ2-7 and V is TRBV20-1; TRBD2 aligns across 14 bases. This CDR3 comprises 19 residues. Trimming removed 3 bases from V and 2 bases from J; junction bases left unmatched: 15. The germline V gene encodes CDR1 DFQATT and CDR2 SNEGSKA (reference sequence). CDR3 coding DNA: TGCAGTGCTAGGGGGGGACTAGCGGGAGTATTAGATGAGACCTACGAGCAGTACTTC. It yields the protein CSARGGLAGVLDETYEQYF.

V gene TRBV20-1 combines with J gene TRBJ2-1; the D gene is possibly TRBD2 (5 bases). The V and J ends lost 6 bases and 9 bases respectively, with 9 bases between them. This CDR3 has 10 residues. Germline loops: CDR1 DFQATT, CDR2 SNEGSKA (reference sequence). CDR3 nucleotides: TGCAGTGCCCGGGATGGTGAGCAGTTCTTC. It codes for CSARDGEQFF.

Worth noting for this clonotype: The junction departs from the called germline gene at one end, perhaps through a read error. V is TRBV7-9 and J is TRBJ2-7; D gene unclear. The germline gives CDR1 SEHNR, CDR2 FQNEAQ (reference sequence). The CDR3 totals 11 residues. CDR3 DNA: TGTACCAGCTCCCTGATGTACGAGCAGTACTTC. Its translation: CTSSLMYEQYF.

This clonotype was picked up many times. This chain joins TRBV29-1 and TRBJ2-1; the match to TRBD2 covers 11 bases. This CDR3 region has 14 residues. V lost 6 bases to trimming and J lost 6 bases; unmatched junction nucleotides: 7. Looked up from germline, CDR1 is SQVTM and CDR2 is ANQGSEA. CDR3 in amino acids: CSVRTSGSPNEQFF. Written as DNA, the CDR3 is TGCAGCGTGAGGACTAGCGGGTCCCCCAATGAGCAGTTCTTC.